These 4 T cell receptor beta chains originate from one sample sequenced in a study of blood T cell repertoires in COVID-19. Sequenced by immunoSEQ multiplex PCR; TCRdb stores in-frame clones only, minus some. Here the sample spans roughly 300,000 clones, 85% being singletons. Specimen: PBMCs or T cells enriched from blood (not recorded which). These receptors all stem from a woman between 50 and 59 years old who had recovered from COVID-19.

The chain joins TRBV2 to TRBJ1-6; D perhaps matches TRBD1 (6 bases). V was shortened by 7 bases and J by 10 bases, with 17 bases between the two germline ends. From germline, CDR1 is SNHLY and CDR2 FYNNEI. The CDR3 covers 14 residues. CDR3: CASTARGAQSPLHF. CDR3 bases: TGTGCCAGCACGGCACGGGGGGCTCAATCACCCCTCCACTTT.

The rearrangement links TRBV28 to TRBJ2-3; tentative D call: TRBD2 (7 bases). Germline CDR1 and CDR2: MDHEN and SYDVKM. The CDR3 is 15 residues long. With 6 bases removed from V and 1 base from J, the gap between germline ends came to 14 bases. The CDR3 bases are TGTGCCAGCAGCCCCGGGGGGCTCGGCACAGATACGCAGTATTTT. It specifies CASSPGGLGTDTQYF. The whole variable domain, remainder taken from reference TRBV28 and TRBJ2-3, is DVKVTQSSRYLVKRTGEKVFLECVQDMDHENMFWYRQDPGLGLRLIYFSYDVKMKEKGDIPEGYSVSREKKERFSLILESASTNQTSMYLCASSPGGLGTDTQYFGPGTRLTVL.

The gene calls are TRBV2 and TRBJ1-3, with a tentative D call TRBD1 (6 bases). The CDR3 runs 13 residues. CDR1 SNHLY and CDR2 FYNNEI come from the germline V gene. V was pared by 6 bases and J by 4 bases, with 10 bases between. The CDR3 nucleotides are TGTGCCAGCAGCCAGGGACACGGAAACACCATATATTTT. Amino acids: CASSQGHGNTIYF.

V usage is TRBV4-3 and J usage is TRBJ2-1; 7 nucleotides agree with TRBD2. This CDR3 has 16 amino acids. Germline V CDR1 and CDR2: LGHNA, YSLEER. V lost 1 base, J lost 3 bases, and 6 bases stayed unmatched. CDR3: CASSQVSAGDYNEQFF. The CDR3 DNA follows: TGCGCCAGCAGCCAAGTATCCGCGGGAGACTACAATGAGCAGTTCTTC.